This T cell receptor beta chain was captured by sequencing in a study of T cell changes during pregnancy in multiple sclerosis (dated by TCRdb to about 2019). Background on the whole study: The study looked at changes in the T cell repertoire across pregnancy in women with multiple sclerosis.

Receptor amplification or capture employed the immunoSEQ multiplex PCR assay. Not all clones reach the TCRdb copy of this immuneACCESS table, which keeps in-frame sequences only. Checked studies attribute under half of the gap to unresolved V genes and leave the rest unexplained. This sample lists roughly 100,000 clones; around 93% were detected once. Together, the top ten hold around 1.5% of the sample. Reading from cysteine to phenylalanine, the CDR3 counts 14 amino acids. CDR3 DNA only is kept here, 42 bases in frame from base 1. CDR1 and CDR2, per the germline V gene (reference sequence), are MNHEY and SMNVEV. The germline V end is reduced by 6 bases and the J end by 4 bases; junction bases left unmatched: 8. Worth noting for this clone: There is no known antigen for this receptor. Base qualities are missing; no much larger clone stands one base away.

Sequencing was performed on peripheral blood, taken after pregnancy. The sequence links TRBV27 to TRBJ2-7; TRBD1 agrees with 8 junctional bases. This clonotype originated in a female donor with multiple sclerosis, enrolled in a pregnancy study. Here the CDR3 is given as CASRRAGTGYEQYF. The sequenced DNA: TGTGCCAGCAGGAGGGCCGGGACAGGTTACGAGCAGTACTTC.